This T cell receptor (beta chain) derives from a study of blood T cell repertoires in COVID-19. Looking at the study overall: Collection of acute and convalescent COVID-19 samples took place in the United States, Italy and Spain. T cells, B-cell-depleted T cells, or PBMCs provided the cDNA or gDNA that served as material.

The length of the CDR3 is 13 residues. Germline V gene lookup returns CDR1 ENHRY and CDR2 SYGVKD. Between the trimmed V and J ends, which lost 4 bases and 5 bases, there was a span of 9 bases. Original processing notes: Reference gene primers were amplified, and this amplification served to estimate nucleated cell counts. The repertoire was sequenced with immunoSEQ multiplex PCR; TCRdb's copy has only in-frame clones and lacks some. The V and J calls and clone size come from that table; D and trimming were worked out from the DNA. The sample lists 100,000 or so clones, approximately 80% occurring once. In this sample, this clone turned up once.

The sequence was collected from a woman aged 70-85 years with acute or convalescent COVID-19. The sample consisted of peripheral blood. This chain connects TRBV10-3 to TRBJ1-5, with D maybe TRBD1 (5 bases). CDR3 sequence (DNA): TGTGCCATCAGTGCTTCACAGGATCAGCCCCAGCATTTT. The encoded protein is CAISASQDQPQHF.